The present T cell receptor beta chain was sequenced within a study of Ad26.COV2.S vaccination and SARS-CoV-2 variants. Study at large: Intramuscularly, Ad26.COV2.S was given either once or twice, 56 days apart.

Treatment specified: 19 received Ad26.COV2.S at low or high dose, single or two shots; 5 received placebo; per-sample allocation not given. At day 63 after the first vaccine or placebo injection, samples were drawn. This person who donated was an adult of 18-55 years in Boston. Study-level points and caveats: Spike-specific CD8+ and CD4+ T cell responses reportedly showed substantial breadth after vaccination. Recipients of either vaccine or placebo displayed similar breadth of non-spike TCRs.

This clone was detected once. What it binds is unknown. The CDR3 runs to 13 residues. Germline CDR1 SEHNR, CDR2 FQNEAQ (reference sequence). The V end was cut by 2 bases, the J end by 3 bases, with 7 bases between. Profiling relied on immunoSEQ multiplex PCR, and the TCRdb table lists in-frame clones only, not all of them. The repertoire holds about 680,000 clones, about 89% seen once, with about 1.5% in the top ten. The V gene is TRBV7-9, the J gene TRBJ1-2, with D uncertain. The source material was peripheral blood, sampled in a trial of Ad26.COV2.S vaccine versus placebo. The clonotype comes from a person between 18 and 60 years old who received the Ad26.COV2.S COVID-19 vaccine or a placebo. This chain's CDR3 is CASSLSGDYGYTF. The DNA of the CDR3 is TGTGCCAGCAGCTTAAGCGGGGACTATGGCTACACCTTC.